This T cell receptor (beta chain) was sequenced for a study of T cells in Graves' hyperthyroidism and ophthalmopathy. The CDR3 runs to 14 residues. V was pared by 5 bases and J by 12 bases, with 8 bases of the junction left unmatched. Germline V gives CDR1 MGHDK, CDR2 SYGVNS. Amplification targeted TCR beta CDR3 regions from RNA transcripts. Primed by the HTBI set, a first-round RT-PCR was run on the TCR CDR3. TCRdb independently ran MiXCR on the multiplex PCR reads; one entry per CDR3 protein. The sample records hundreds of thousands of distinct CDR3 sequences, roughly a third being singletons. There are many counts of this clonotype.

The gene calls are TRBV25-1 and TRBJ2-6, with 9 nucleotides matching TRBD1. Sequencing input: blood. This receptor was identified in a woman between 40 and 50 years old with Graves' hyperthyroidism. The CDR3 loop reads CASSPDRDRAVLTF. The CDR3 DNA reads as TGTGCCAGCAGTCCCGACCGGGACAGGGCCGTCCTGACTTTC.